This TCR beta chain was identified during a study of CD8 T cells in ankylosing spondylitis. Whole-study findings and limits: Reportedly, matched ankylosing spondylitis synovial fluid was significantly enriched for disease-linked clones. Disease-associated clonotypes exhibited CD8+ identity and were relatively infrequent in peripheral blood. What seemed typical of ankylosing spondylitis blood was a TCR beta motif built from about 8 highly homologous variants.

MiXCR, run by TCRdb on the 5' RACE reads, gives a single entry per CDR3 protein. Of approximately 150,000 distinct CDR3 sequences in the sample, roughly 18% were seen once. The CDR3 has 13 amino acids. Germline assignment: CDR1 SEHNR and CDR2 FQNEAQ (reference sequence). Trimming removed 5 bases at V and 6 bases at J, with 13 bases between. In regard to this clonotype: Its antigen is as yet unknown.

The J gene is TRBJ1-1, the V gene TRBV7-9, with unresolved D. This clonotype was obtained from a male donor with ankylosing spondylitis. Sequencing was performed on blood, either unsorted or a sorted T cell fraction (not recorded which). CDR3 residues: CASSPPPSAEAFF. CDR3 sequence (DNA): TGTGCCAGCAGCCCCCCTCCCTCCGCTGAAGCTTTCTTT.